Following are 26 T cell receptor beta chains from one sample sequenced in a study of T cell repertoires in cytomegalovirus infection. TCRdb reprocessed the reads via MiXCR and lists one record per CDR3 protein. Of about 530,000 distinct CDR3 sequences detected, around 27% appear once; the ten largest clones hold around 14%. The sequencing input was PBMCs. Receptors originate from a human donor in good health (CMV status not recorded). Some clones in this sample may be carry-over from other donors' samples.

This clonotype was recorded many times. The rearrangement joins TRBV12-3 or TRBV12-4 to TRBJ1-3; 8 bases are a match to TRBD1. The CDR3 has 15 amino acids. With 8 bases clipped from V and 2 bases from J, the junction kept 8 bases outside the gene matches. CDR3 nucleotides: TGTGCCAGCGGTCGACAGGGGATAACTGGAAACACCATATATTTT. Protein product: CASGRQGITGNTIYF.

This chain uses TRBV30 with TRBJ2-1; tentatively, D is TRBD1 or TRBD2 (5 bases each). CDR1 and CDR2 from the germline V gene are GTSNPN and SVGIG (reference sequence). V gave up 3 bases and J gave up 2 bases, with 11 bases separating them. There are 14 residues in the CDR3. CDR3 sequence: CAWRGRGAYNEQFF. CDR3 in DNA: TGTGCCTGGAGAGGACGAGGGGCCTACAATGAGCAGTTCTTC. The whole variable domain, remainder taken from reference TRBV30 and TRBJ2-1, is SQTIHQWPATLVQPVGSPLSLECTVEGTSNPNLYWYRQAAGRGLQLLFYSVGIGQISSEVPQNLSASRPQDRQFILSSKKLLLSDSGFYLCAWRGRGAYNEQFFGPGTRLTVL.

The V and J genes are TRBV5-4 and TRBJ2-3; 11 nucleotides match TRBD2. The CDR3 has 16 amino acids. V trimming: 3 bases; J trimming: 2 bases; junction bases outside the gene matches: 5. Germline values: CDR1 SGHNT, CDR2 YYREEE (reference sequence). CDR3 region: CASSSGLADVTDTQYF. For the CDR3, the DNA is TGTGCCAGCAGCTCGGGACTAGCGGATGTCACAGATACGCAGTATTTT.

The V gene is TRBV7-2, the J gene TRBJ2-4; D remains ambiguous. Trimming stripped 1 base from V and 10 bases from J, with 11 bases between. This CDR3 region has 13 residues. Germline CDR1 SGHTA, CDR2 FQGNSA. The DNA for the CDR3 is TGTGCCAGCAGCTTAGAAGCCGAGAGGATTCAGTACTTC. It specifies CASSLEAERIQYF.

The chain has TRBV2 and TRBJ2-3, with D perhaps matching TRBD1 (5 bases). V was pared by 5 bases and J by 6 bases, with 18 bases between. This CDR3 comprises 15 residues. CDR1 SNHLY and CDR2 FYNNEI come from the germline V gene. CDR3 residues: CASSFPRGGADTQYF. In nucleotides, the CDR3 is TGTGCCAGCAGTTTCCCTCGCGGTGGGGCGGATACGCAGTATTTT.

This clonotype has at least ten counts. The genes are TRBV7-6 and TRBJ2-7, with TRBD1 matching over 8 bases. Unmatched junction bases numbered 6, after V lost 5 bases and J lost 3 bases. Per the germline V gene, CDR1 is SGHVS and CDR2 is FNYEAQ. The CDR3 length is 14 residues. CDR3: CASSRGTGGYEQYV. The CDR3 DNA reads TGTGCCAGCAGCAGAGGGACAGGTGGCTACGAGCAGTACGTC.

This clonotype came up a few times. The chain employs TRBV6-2 or TRBV6-3 and TRBJ2-3; D is unclear. Trimming stripped 4 bases from V and 6 bases from J, with 14 bases between. Per germline, CDR1 MNHEY and CDR2 SVGEGT. CDR3 length equals 14 residues. The CDR3 DNA reads as TGTGCCAGCAGTTTGACCGATTCCGCCGATACGCAGTATTTT. It specifies CASSLTDSADTQYF.

This clonotype was counted ten times or more. CDR3 nucleotides: TGCGCCAGCAGCCACCCCGGACAGGGGGCCGGCTACACCTTC. Encoded protein: CASSHPGQGAGYTF. The chain joins TRBV4-1 to TRBJ1-2, with 11 bases identical to TRBD1. V gave up 3 bases and J gave up 8 bases; unmatched junction bases: 5. The CDR3 runs to 14 residues. Germline V gives CDR1 MGHRA, CDR2 YSYEKL.

This clonotype has only a few counts. The chain links TRBV12-3 or TRBV12-4 to TRBJ2-1; no clear D. Trimming took 5 bases from V and 3 from J, leaving 8 bases between them. The CDR3 totals 13 residues. As DNA, the CDR3 is TGTGCCAGCAGTCGCGAGCTCTACAATGAGCAGTTCTTC. As protein: CASSRELYNEQFF.

This clonotype has just a few counts. The chain carries TRBV6-2 or TRBV6-3 and TRBJ2-1, with TRBD2 matching over 10 bases. CDR1 is MNHEY and CDR2 is SVGEGT in the germline V gene. CDR3 length: 17 amino acids. Unmatched junction bases numbered 7, after V lost 1 base and J lost 4 bases. The CDR3 reads CASSYFPGTSAYNEQFF. CDR3 bases: TGTGCCAGCAGTTACTTCCCCGGGACTAGCGCGTACAATGAGCAGTTCTTC.

The genes are TRBV2 and TRBJ1-2; unclear D gene. V was clipped by 3 bases and J by 4 bases, with 12 bases between them. Germline V gene data show CDR1 as SNHLY and CDR2 as FYNNEI. The CDR3 loop spans 14 amino acids. In nucleotides, the CDR3 is TGTGCCAGCAGTGAGGAGGTAACCGTCTATGGCTACACCTTC. This translates into CASSEEVTVYGYTF.

The rearrangement links TRBV10-3 to TRBJ2-1; D is unclear. The germline CDR1 and CDR2 sequences are ENHRY and SYGVKD. The CDR3 spans 13 residues. Trimming shortened V by 5 bases and J by 0 bases, and 5 bases separated the two germline ends. The CDR3 DNA follows: TGTGCCATCAGTAAGGGCTCCTACAATGAGCAGTTCTTC. Protein sequence: CAISKGSYNEQFF.

This clonotype was found a few times. DNA of the CDR3: TGTGCCAGCAGCGTAGGTATCTCCCCCCAAAACAATGAGCAGTTCTTC. Protein product: CASSVGISPQNNEQFF. J is TRBJ2-1 and V is TRBV9; D is unresolved. This CDR3 spans 16 amino acids. V lost 0 bases and J lost 5, with 15 bases in between. Germline values: CDR1 SGDLS, CDR2 YYNGEE.

This clonotype appeared a few times. The chain combines TRBV7-9 with TRBJ2-1; 7 bases agree with TRBD2. Germline lookup yields CDR1 SEHNR and CDR2 FQNEAQ (reference sequence). Trimming cost V 3 bases and J 5 bases; bases outside gene matches: 7. This CDR3 region has 15 residues. CDR3 nucleotides: TGTGCCAGCAGCTTTTGGGGGAGGGCCGACAATGAGCAGTTCTTC. Translated, it gives CASSFWGRADNEQFF.

There are many counts of this clonotype. This rearrangement joins TRBV7-2 to TRBJ2-7; 9 bases map to TRBD1. This CDR3 has 14 residues. Germline V CDR1 and CDR2: SGHTA, FQGNSA. Losses at the gene ends were 5 bases for V and 1 base for J; bases not matched to a gene: 3. The CDR3 DNA is TGTGCCAGCAGCGCGGACAGGGGTTCCTACGAGCAGTACGTC. Protein product: CASSADRGSYEQYV.

This sequence joins TRBV2 and TRBJ2-1; TRBD2 agrees at 11 bases. The CDR3 is 15 amino acids. Germline loops: CDR1 SNHLY, CDR2 FYNNEI. The ends lost 7 bases at V and 6 bases at J; junction bases unmatched: 8. CDR3: CASTTLAGAINEQFF. The CDR3 DNA follows: TGTGCCAGCACGACACTAGCGGGAGCTATCAATGAGCAGTTCTTC.

The sample holds a few counts of this clonotype. The CDR3 is CASSLAVGLAGVYNEQFF. The CDR3 nucleotides are TGTGCCAGCAGCTTAGCGGTGGGACTAGCGGGAGTGTACAATGAGCAGTTCTTC. The rearrangement joins TRBV7-9 to TRBJ2-1, with 14 positions matching TRBD2. The junction had 5 bases not matched to a gene; V was cut back by 0 bases and J by 4 bases. CDR3 length equals 18 residues. Germline CDR1 reads SEHNR; CDR2 reads FQNEAQ (reference sequence).

There are a few counts of this clonotype. The rearrangement joins TRBV12-3 or TRBV12-4 to TRBJ1-1, with D tentatively TRBD1 (6 bases). The CDR3 is 13 residues long. The V gene lost 6 bases and the J gene lost 6 bases, with 14 bases spanning the gap. Written as DNA, the CDR3 is TGTGCCAGCAGACCACAGGGAATGTCTGAAGCTTTCTTT. It specifies CASRPQGMSEAFF.

The table lists this clonotype with a few counts. V usage is TRBV12-5 and J usage is TRBJ1-2, with D unresolved. The CDR3 spans 13 residues. Germline-derived CDR1 and CDR2 are LGHNT and FRNRAP. V was pared by 0 bases and J by 8 bases, with 10 bases between. The CDR3 coding sequence is TGTGCTAGTGGTTTGGTACGAGGAGGGGGCTACACCTTC. Protein sequence: CASGLVRGGGYTF.

There are a few counts of this clonotype. CDR3 protein: CASSSEAGNPYEQYF. As DNA, the CDR3 is TGTGCCAGCAGCTCTGAAGCGGGGAACCCCTACGAGCAGTACTTC. The J gene is TRBJ2-7, the V gene TRBV7-9, with TRBD2 matching 7 bases. V lost 4 bases to trimming and J lost 2 bases; unmatched junction nucleotides: 8. The CDR3 is 15 amino acids. Germline lookup yields CDR1 SEHNR and CDR2 FQNEAQ (reference sequence).

The rearrangement links TRBV12-3 or TRBV12-4 to TRBJ1-5; maybe TRBD1 (5 bases). V was cut by 2 bases and J by 5 bases, with 10 bases left in between. The CDR3 has 14 residues. This chain's CDR3 is CASSLSGGDQPQHF. The CDR3 coding sequence is TGTGCCAGCAGTTTATCGGGGGGGGATCAGCCCCAGCATTTT.

This clonotype came up once. V usage is TRBV18 and J usage is TRBJ1-5; D is undetermined. Germline V CDR1 and CDR2: KGHSH, LQKENI. V lost 5 bases and J 8 bases, leaving 13 bases between the germline ends. The CDR3 loop spans 13 amino acids. The CDR3 here is CASSARREEPQHF. In nucleotides, the CDR3 is TGTGCCAGCTCAGCTAGGAGGGAGGAGCCCCAGCATTTT.

The chain joins TRBV14 to TRBJ2-1, with 9 bases lining up with TRBD1. CDR1 is SGHDN, CDR2 FVKESK, per germline. V dropped 9 bases and J dropped 6; count of bases not matched to a gene: 6. This CDR3 has 13 amino acids. CDR3 protein: CASNRDRANEQFF. Written as DNA, the CDR3 is TGTGCCAGTAACCGGGACAGGGCCAATGAGCAGTTCTTC.

V and J are TRBV6-6 and TRBJ1-5; possible D gene TRBD1, 6 bases. The V gene's germline CDR1 is MNHNY and CDR2 SVGAGI (reference sequence). The CDR3 loop spans 14 amino acids. The V end was cut by 5 bases, the J end by 3 bases, with 11 bases between. CDR3 in DNA: TGTGCCAGCAGTCATGGACAGTACAATCAGCCCCAGCATTTT. Protein sequence: CASSHGQYNQPQHF.

This clonotype was observed a few times. The chain links TRBV12-3 or TRBV12-4 to TRBJ1-1; D call uncertain. CDR3 length equals 11 residues. Trimming shortened V by 3 bases and J by 7 bases, and 6 bases separated the two germline ends. The CDR3 DNA reads as TGTGCCAGCAGTTTTATTGGTGAAGCTTTCTTT. Translated: CASSFIGEAFF.

The chain employs TRBV24-1 and TRBJ2-7; TRBD1 might be the D (6 bases). The CDR3 is 17 residues long. Trimming shortened V by 3 bases and J by 9 bases, and 26 bases separated the two germline ends. Germline CDR1 KGHDR, CDR2 SFDVKD. The CDR3 protein is CATSDAGTHWSSDRQYV. The CDR3 bases are TGTGCCACCAGTGATGCCGGGACACACTGGTCCTCCGATCGGCAGTACGTC.